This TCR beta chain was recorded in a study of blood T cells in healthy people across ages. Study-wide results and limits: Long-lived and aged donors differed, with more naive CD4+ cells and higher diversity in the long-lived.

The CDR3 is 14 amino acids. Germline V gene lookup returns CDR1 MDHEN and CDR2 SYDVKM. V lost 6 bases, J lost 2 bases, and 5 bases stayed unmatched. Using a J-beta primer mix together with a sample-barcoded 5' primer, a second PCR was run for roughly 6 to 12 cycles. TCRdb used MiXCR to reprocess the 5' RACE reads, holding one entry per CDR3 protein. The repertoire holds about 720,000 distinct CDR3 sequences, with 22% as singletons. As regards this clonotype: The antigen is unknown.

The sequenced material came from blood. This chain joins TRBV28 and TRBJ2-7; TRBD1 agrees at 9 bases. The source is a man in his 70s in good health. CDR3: CASRGGTGTYEQYF. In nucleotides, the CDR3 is TGTGCCAGCAGGGGAGGGACAGGGACCTACGAGCAGTACTTC.